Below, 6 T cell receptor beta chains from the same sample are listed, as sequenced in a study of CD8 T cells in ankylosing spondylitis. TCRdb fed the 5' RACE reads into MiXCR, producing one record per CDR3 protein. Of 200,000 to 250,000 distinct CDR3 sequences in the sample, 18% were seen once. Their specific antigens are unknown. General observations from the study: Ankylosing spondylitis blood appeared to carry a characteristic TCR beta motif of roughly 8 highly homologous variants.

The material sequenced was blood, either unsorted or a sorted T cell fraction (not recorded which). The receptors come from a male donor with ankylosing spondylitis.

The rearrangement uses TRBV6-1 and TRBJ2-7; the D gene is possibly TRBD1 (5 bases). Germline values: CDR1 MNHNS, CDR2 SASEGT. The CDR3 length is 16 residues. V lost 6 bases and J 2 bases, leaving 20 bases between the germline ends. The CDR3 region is CASSPRPGFEPYEQYF. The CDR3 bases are TGTGCCAGCAGCCCACGGCCAGGGTTTGAACCCTACGAGCAGTACTTC.

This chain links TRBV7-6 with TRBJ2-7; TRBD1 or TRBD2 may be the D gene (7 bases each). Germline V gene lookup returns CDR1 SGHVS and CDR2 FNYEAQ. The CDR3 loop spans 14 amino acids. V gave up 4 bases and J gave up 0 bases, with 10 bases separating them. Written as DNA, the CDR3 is TGTGCCAGCAGCTCAGGGGGGGGCTCCTACGAGCAGTACTTC. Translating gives CASSSGGGSYEQYF.

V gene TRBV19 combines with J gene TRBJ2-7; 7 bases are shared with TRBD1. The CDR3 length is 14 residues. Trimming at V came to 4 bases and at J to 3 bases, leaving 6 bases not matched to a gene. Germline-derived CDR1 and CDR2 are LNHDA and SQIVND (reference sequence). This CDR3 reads CASSTGGSGYEQYF. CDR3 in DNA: TGTGCCAGTAGTACAGGGGGTTCCGGCTACGAGCAGTACTTC.

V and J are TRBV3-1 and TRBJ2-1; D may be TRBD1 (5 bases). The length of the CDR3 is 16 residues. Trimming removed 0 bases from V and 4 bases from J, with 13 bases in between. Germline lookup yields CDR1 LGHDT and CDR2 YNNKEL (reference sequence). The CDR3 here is CASSQEGWGSYNEQFF. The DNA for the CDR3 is TGTGCCAGCAGCCAAGAAGGGTGGGGCTCGTACAATGAGCAGTTCTTC.

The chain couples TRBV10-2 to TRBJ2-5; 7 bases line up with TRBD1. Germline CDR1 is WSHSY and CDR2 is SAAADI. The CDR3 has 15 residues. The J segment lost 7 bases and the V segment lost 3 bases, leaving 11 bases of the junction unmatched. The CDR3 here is CASSEVGQGVGTQYF. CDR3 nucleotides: TGCGCCAGCAGTGAAGTCGGGCAGGGGGTAGGGACCCAGTACTTC.

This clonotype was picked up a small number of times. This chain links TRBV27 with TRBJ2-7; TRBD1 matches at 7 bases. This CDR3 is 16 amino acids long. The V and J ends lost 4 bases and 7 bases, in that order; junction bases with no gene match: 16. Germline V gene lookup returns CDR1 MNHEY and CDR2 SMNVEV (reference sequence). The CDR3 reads CASSSLLQGSLLEQYF. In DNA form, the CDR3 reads TGTGCCAGCAGTTCCCTACTACAGGGGTCCCTTTTGGAGCAGTACTTC.